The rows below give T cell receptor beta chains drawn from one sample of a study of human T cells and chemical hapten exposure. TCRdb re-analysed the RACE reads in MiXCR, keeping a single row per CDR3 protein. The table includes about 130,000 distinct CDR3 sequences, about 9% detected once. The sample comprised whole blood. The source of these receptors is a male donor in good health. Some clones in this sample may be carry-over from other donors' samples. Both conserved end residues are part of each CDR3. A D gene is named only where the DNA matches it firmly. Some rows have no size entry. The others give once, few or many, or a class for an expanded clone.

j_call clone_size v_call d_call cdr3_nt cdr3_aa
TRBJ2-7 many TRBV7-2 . TGTGCCAGCAGCTTAGAGTGGGGCAATTTCCCCTACGAGCAGTACTTC CASSLEWGNFPYEQYF
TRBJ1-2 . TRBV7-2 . TGTGCCAGCAGCCGGGACATGGCTAACTATGGCTACACCTTC CASSRDMANYGYTF
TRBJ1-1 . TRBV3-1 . TGTGCCAGCAGCCGGCCGACAGGGAACACTGAAGCTTTCTTT CASSRPTGNTEAFF
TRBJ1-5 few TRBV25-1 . TGTGCCAGCAGTCATAGGGGATTCGGTCAGCCCCAGCATTTT CASSHRGFGQPQHF
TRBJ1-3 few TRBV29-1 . TGCAGCGTTCCTCTCCGAAACACCATATATTTT CSVPLRNTIYF
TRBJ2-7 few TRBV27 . TGTGCCAGCAGTGCGAGAGCCAGCTACGAGCAGTACTTC CASSARASYEQYF
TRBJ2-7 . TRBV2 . TGTGCCAGCAGTGAAAGAGGGACGCCCTACGAGCAGTACTTC CASSERGTPYEQYF
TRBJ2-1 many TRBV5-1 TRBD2 TGCGCCAGCAGCAGCATAGCGGGAGAAGGAATTGAGCAGTTCTTC CASSSIAGEGIEQFF
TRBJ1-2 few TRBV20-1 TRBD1 TGCAGTGCTAGAGGGCCTCCTCAGGGGGGTAACTATGGCTACACCTTC CSARGPPQGGNYGYTF
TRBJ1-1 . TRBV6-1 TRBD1 TGTGCCAGCAGTGACCGGGACAGGGGCGGTAGTTATGCTTTCTTT CASSDRDRGGSYAFF
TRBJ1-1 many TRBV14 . TGTGCCAGCAGCCAAGAGCAGGGCGGTACTGAAGCTTTCTTT CASSQEQGGTEAFF
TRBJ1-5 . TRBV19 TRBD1 TGTGCCAGTAACACGGGAGGGGGCTGGAATCAGCCCCAGCATTTT CASNTGGGWNQPQHF
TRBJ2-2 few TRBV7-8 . TGTGCCAGCAGCTTAGGAGGGTCACCGACCGGGGAGCTGTTTTTT CASSLGGSPTGELFF
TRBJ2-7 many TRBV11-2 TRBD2 TGTGCCAGCAGCGGATTCCGGGCTAGCGGGAGGGCCCGCTCCTACGAGCAGTACTTC CASSGFRASGRARSYEQYF
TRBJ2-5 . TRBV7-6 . TGTGCCAGCAGCTTTAGATCTAAAAGGGGAGAGGTAGTGATGTTCGAGACCCAGTACTTC CASSFRSKRGEVVMFETQYF
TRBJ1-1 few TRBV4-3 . TGCGCCAGCAGCTCCGTCATGAACACTGAAGCTTTCTTT CASSSVMNTEAFF
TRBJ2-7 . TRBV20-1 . TGCAGTGCTAGGTCGCGTGGGTACGAGCAGTACTTC CSARSRGYEQYF
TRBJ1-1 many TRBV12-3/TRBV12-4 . TGTGCCAGCAGTTTAGAGCAGCTCCGTGTGGACACTGAAGCTTTCTTT CASSLEQLRVDTEAFF
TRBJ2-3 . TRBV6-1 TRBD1 TGTGCCAGCCGCCGGACAGGGTGGACAGATACGCAGTATTTT CASRRTGWTDTQYF
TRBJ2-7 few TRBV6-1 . TGTGCCAGCAGTTCCACAGGGATCTCGAACGAGCAGTACTTC CASSSTGISNEQYF
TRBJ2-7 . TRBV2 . TGTGCCAGCAGAGGGGACTACGAGCAGTACTTC CASRGDYEQYF
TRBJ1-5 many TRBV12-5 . TGTGCTAGTGGTTTGGGAACGCCCCGTGGCCAGCCCCAGCATTTT CASGLGTPRGQPQHF
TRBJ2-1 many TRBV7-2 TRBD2 TGTGCCAGCAGTCTCGGGAGGATTAGGGATGAGCAGTTCTTC CASSLGRIRDEQFF
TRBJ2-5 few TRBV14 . TGTGCCAGCAGCGACCATTCGTCTAGTTACTACCAAGAGACCCAGTACTTC CASSDHSSSYYQETQYF
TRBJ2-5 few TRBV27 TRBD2 TGTGCCAGCAGTTTAAGAGCGGGACGGGAGACCCAGTACTTC CASSLRAGRETQYF
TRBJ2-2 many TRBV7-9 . TGTGCCAGCAGCTTAGACGGGGCCACCGCGAGAACCGGGGAGCTGTTTTTT CASSLDGATARTGELFF
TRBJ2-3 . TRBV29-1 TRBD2 TGCAGCGTTGAAGCCCGGCCGGGACTAGCGACGATTGGCACAGATACGCAGTATTTT CSVEARPGLATIGTDTQYF
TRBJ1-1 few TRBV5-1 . TGCGCCAGCAGCGCCCGGACAGTCATGAACACTGAAGCTTTCTTT CASSARTVMNTEAFF